This T cell receptor (beta chain) was documented in a study of OX40 agonist ivuxolimab in advanced cancers. Findings and caveats of the study: Expanded clones were, on average, more numerous among CD8+ T cells than CD4+. At 0.1 to 3.0 mg/kg and by week 6, clonal expansion occurred in CD4+ and CD8+ blood T cells.

Anyone with autoimmune disease history or systemic immunosuppression was excluded. Germline V CDR1 and CDR2: SEHNR, FQNEAQ (reference sequence). V was cut by 1 base and J by 5 bases, with 12 bases left in between. This CDR3 contains 14 residues. Method: immunoSEQ multiplex PCR; TCRdb's copy keeps in-frame clones and lacks some. The data contain just over 80,000 clones, around nine tenths of them singletons. Remarks on this clone: Its antigen is undetermined.

Sample: CD4+ or CD8+ T cells sorted from blood, taken in a trial of the OX40 agonist ivuxolimab. This sequence joins TRBV7-9 and TRBJ2-7, with a possible D match to TRBD1 (5 bases). The receptor was derived from an adult with an advanced solid tumor such as melanoma, head and neck, liver or kidney cancer. CDR3 sequence (DNA): TGTGCCAGCAGCTTAGGTTCAGGGTTCCACGAGCAGTACTTC. This gives the protein CASSLGSGFHEQYF. The complete variable domain, with remaining parts taken from reference TRBV7-9 and TRBJ2-7, reads DTGVSQNPRHKITKRGQNVTFRCDPISEHNRLYWYRQTLGQGPEFLTYFQNEAQLEKSRLLSDRFSAERPKGSFSTLEIQRTEQGDSAMYLCASSLGSGFHEQYFGPGTRLTVT.